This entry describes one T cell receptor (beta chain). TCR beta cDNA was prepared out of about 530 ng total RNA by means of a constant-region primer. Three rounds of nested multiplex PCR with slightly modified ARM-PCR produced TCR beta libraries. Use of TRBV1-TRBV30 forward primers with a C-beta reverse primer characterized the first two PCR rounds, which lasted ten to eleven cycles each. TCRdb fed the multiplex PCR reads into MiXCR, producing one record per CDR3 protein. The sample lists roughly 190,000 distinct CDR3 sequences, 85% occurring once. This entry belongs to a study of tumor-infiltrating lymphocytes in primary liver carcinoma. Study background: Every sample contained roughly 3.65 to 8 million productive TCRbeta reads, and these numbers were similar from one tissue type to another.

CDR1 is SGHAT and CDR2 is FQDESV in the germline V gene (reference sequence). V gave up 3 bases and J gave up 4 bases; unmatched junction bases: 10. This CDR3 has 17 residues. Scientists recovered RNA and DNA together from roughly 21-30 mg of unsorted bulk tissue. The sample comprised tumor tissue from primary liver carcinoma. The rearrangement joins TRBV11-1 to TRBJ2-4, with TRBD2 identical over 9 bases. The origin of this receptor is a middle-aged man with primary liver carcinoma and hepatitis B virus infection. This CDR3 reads CASSFLEASGTKNIQYF. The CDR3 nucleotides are TGTGCCAGCAGCTTTCTCGAGGCTAGCGGGACGAAAAACATTCAGTACTTC.